The 20 T cell receptor beta chains listed next were all sequenced from one sample in a study of blood T cell repertoires in COVID-19. Method: immunoSEQ multiplex PCR; TCRdb's copy keeps in-frame clones and lacks some. The sample has about 240,000 clones, about nine tenths seen once. Sequenced material: peripheral blood. The receptors here all came from a man between 60 and 75 years old with acute or convalescent COVID-19.

The rearrangement uses TRBV5-1 and TRBJ1-5; D gene ambiguous. The germline CDR1 and CDR2 sequences are SGHRS and YFSETQ. The CDR3 sequence is 15 residues long. Trimming left V 2 bases short and J 3 bases short, with 12 bases between. The CDR3 spells CASSLDSTANQPQHF. The CDR3 nucleotides read TGCGCCAGCAGCTTAGACTCAACTGCCAATCAGCCCCAGCATTTT.

This clone occurred a few times. An end of the junction does not agree with germline; a read error may underlie this. Written as DNA, the CDR3 is TGTGCCAGCAGCGATCCCGGGACAGGGGGCCGGCGGGTCCTCCCCGTGATCTTC. It encodes CASSDPGTGGRRVLPVIF. The rearrangement joins TRBV5-4 to TRBJ2-7; 12 bases line up with TRBD1. Germline values: CDR1 SGHNT, CDR2 YYREEE (reference sequence). The CDR3 contains 18 residues.

The chain uses TRBV25-1 and TRBJ1-1; 8 positions agree with TRBD1. CDR1 and CDR2 (germline): MGHDK, SYGVNS. The CDR3 length is 16 residues. The ends lost 3 bases at V and 0 bases at J; junction bases unmatched: 6. This chain's CDR3 is CASSEYSGGLNTEAFF. DNA of the CDR3: TGTGCCAGCAGTGAGTACTCAGGGGGCTTGAACACTGAAGCTTTCTTT.

The rearrangement links TRBV11-3 to TRBJ2-7, with D possibly being TRBD2 (6 bases). The CDR3 has 13 residues. Per the germline V gene, CDR1 is SGHNT and CDR2 is YENEEA. V was trimmed by 1 base and J by 2 bases, leaving 6 bases between them. The CDR3 is CASSLASAYEQYF. CDR3 DNA sequence: TGTGCCAGCAGCTTAGCTAGCGCCTACGAGCAGTACTTC. The full variable domain, in which reference TRBV11-3 and TRBJ2-7 provide the parts outside the CDR3, is EAGVVQSPRYKIIEKKQPVAFWCNPISGHNTLYWYLQNLGQGPELLIRYENEEAVDDSQLPKDRFSAERLKGVDSTLKIQPAELGDSAVYLCASSLASAYEQYFGPGTRLTVT.

The chain is built from TRBV15 and TRBJ1-5, with D possibly TRBD1 on 6 matching bases. The V end was cut by 5 bases, the J end by 2 bases, with 13 bases between. The CDR3 is made up of 15 amino acids. CDR1 is LNHNV, CDR2 YYDKDF, per germline (reference sequence). The chain's CDR3 is CATSGQGIGNQPQHF. CDR3 nucleotide sequence: TGTGCCACCAGCGGCCAGGGGATAGGCAATCAGCCCCAGCATTTT. The full variable domain, completed using reference TRBV15 and TRBJ1-5, is DAMVIQNPRYQVTQFGKPVTLSCSQTLNHNVMYWYQQKSSQAPKLLFHYYDKDFNNEADTPDNFQSRRPNTSFCFLDIRSPGLGDTAMYLCATSGQGIGNQPQHFGDGTRLSIL.

V and J are TRBV7-2 and TRBJ2-7; 9 positions match TRBD2. The length of the CDR3 is 16 residues. From germline, CDR1 is SGHTA and CDR2 FQGNSA. J lost 3 bases, V lost 1 base, and 7 bases had no gene match. The CDR3 sequence: CASSLEGSSGSYEQYF. Written as DNA, the CDR3 is TGTGCCAGCAGCTTAGAAGGGAGTAGCGGGAGCTACGAGCAGTACTTC.

V is TRBV28 and J is TRBJ1-6; D is ambiguous. V was trimmed by 5 bases and J by 6 bases, leaving 14 bases between them. Germline loops: CDR1 MDHEN, CDR2 SYDVKM. The CDR3 has 15 residues. The CDR3 DNA follows: TGTGCCAGCAGTATCCGGTTTCCCCTTAATTCACCCCTCCACTTT. Translating it yields CASSIRFPLNSPLHF.

This chain connects TRBV19 to TRBJ1-3; 7 bases are a match to TRBD1. The CDR3 has 17 amino acids. Germline CDR1 and CDR2: LNHDA and SQIVND (reference sequence). V gave up 3 bases and J gave up 0 bases; unmatched junction bases: 8. The CDR3 region is CASSIYTGAVSGNTIYF. CDR3 DNA sequence: TGTGCCAGTAGTATCTACACAGGGGCCGTCTCTGGAAACACCATATATTTT.

This clone showed up just once. CDR3 DNA: TGTGCCAGCAGCGAATGGGGGCTGCGGCCCCAGCATTTT. This encodes CASSEWGLRPQHF. The J gene is TRBJ1-5, the V gene TRBV5-6; D is perhaps TRBD1 (6 bases). This CDR3 has 13 amino acids. Between the trimmed V and J ends, which lost 4 bases and 9 bases, there was a span of 14 bases. From germline, CDR1 is SGHDT and CDR2 YYEEEE.

This chain connects TRBV6-5 to TRBJ2-7; the match to TRBD1 covers 11 bases. Germline lookup yields CDR1 MNHEY and CDR2 SVGAGI. V dropped 2 bases and J dropped 5; count of bases not matched to a gene: 2. The CDR3 is made up of 14 amino acids. This chain's CDR3 is CASSYMGQGDEQYF. CDR3 in DNA: TGTGCCAGCAGTTACATGGGACAGGGGGACGAGCAGTACTTC.

The CDR3 sequence is CASSFTGSQTSYEQYF. The CDR3 nucleotides read TGTGCCAGCAGTTTCACAGGGAGTCAAACCTCCTACGAGCAGTACTTC. The gene calls are TRBV28 and TRBJ2-7; tentatively, D is TRBD1 (6 bases). Germline V lookup: CDR1 MDHEN, CDR2 SYDVKM. CDR3 length: 16 amino acids. The V end was cut by 3 bases, the J end by 0 bases, with 15 bases between.

The chain uses TRBV9 and TRBJ2-1, with 8 bases identical to TRBD2. CDR1 is SGDLS, CDR2 YYNGEE, per germline. This CDR3 contains 17 residues. After removal of 4 bases from V and 2 bases from J, the junction contained 11 bases not matched to a gene. Here the CDR3 DNA reads TGTGCCAGCAGCCCCACAGGGTCAGCGGGAGCCTACAATGAGCAGTTCTTC. Protein: CASSPTGSAGAYNEQFF.

The chain is built from TRBV30 and TRBJ2-7, with D possibly being TRBD2 (5 bases). CDR3 length equals 13 residues. Germline V gives CDR1 GTSNPN, CDR2 SVGIG (reference sequence). V was trimmed by 4 bases and J by 3 bases, leaving 13 bases between them. The CDR3 here is CAWMSGGVYEQYF. The CDR3 DNA is TGTGCCTGGATGTCAGGAGGAGTCTACGAGCAGTACTTC.

The chain uses TRBV3-1 (or the pseudogene TRBV3-2) and TRBJ2-5; 8 nucleotides agree with TRBD2. There are 15 residues in the CDR3. Germline lookup yields CDR1 LGHDT and CDR2 YNNKEL (reference sequence). The J segment lost 5 bases and the V segment lost 0 bases, leaving 5 bases of the junction unmatched. In DNA, the CDR3 is TGTGCCAGCAGCCAAGATCCGGCTAGCGGGGAGACCCAGTACTTC. Translating gives CASSQDPASGETQYF.

V is TRBV5-6 and J is TRBJ2-2, with D possibly matching TRBD1 (6 bases). Germline V gene sequence: CDR1 SGHDT, CDR2 YYEEEE. There are 13 residues in the CDR3. Deletions cut 6 bases from V and 6 bases from J, with 12 bases between. CDR3 sequence (DNA): TGTGCCAGCACCAGAACAGGGCCCGGGGAGCTGTTTTTT. Translating gives CASTRTGPGELFF. Full variable domain (missing parts from reference TRBV5-6 and TRBJ2-2): DAGVTQSPTHLIKTRGQQVTLRCSPKSGHDTVSWYQQALGQGPQFIFQYYEEEERQRGNFPDRFSGHQFPNYSSELNVNALLLGDSALYLCASTRTGPGELFFGEGSRLTVL.

This clone occurred a few times. V and J are TRBV5-1 and TRBJ2-5; D is unresolved. CDR1 and CDR2 from the germline V gene are SGHRS and YFSETQ. V was cut by 0 bases and J by 2 bases, with 5 bases left in between. The CDR3 has 13 amino acids. The CDR3 nucleotides read TGCGCCAGCAGCTTGGGCAGTCAAGAGACCCAGTACTTC. The encoded protein is CASSLGSQETQYF.

The chain is built from TRBV5-4 and TRBJ1-1, with D hard to call. This CDR3 contains 14 residues. The V gene's germline CDR1 is SGHNT and CDR2 YYREEE (reference sequence). The V end lost 0 bases, the J end lost 1 base, and 7 bases lay between the germline ends. CDR3 region: CASSLGVGNTEAFF. The CDR3 nucleotides read TGTGCCAGCAGCTTGGGCGTCGGGAACACTGAAGCTTTCTTT.

V is TRBV18 and J is TRBJ2-1; 7 positions agree with TRBD1. V was clipped by 2 bases and J by 2 bases; unmatched bases: 3. The CDR3 sequence is 15 residues long. Germline V gene sequence: CDR1 KGHSH, CDR2 LQKENI. This CDR3 reads CASSPVQGAYNEQFF. DNA of the CDR3: TGTGCCAGCTCACCAGTGCAGGGGGCCTACAATGAGCAGTTCTTC.

The CDR3 reads CASSLPQGSSGNTIYF. The CDR3 DNA follows: TGTGCCAGCAGTTTACCGCAGGGGAGCTCTGGAAACACCATATATTTT. The genes are TRBV28 and TRBJ1-3; D may be TRBD1 (6 bases). Trimming stripped 2 bases from V and 0 bases from J, with 11 bases between. The CDR3 has 16 amino acids. Germline V lookup: CDR1 MDHEN, CDR2 SYDVKM.

V is TRBV19 and J is TRBJ2-7; possible D gene TRBD2, 6 bases. The CDR3 is made up of 16 amino acids. V was trimmed by 5 bases and J by 0 bases, leaving 17 bases between them. The germline gives CDR1 LNHDA, CDR2 SQIVND (reference sequence). CDR3 sequence (DNA): TGTGCCAGTAGTCCCCGGGAGCGGGTGACCTCCTACGAGCAGTACTTC. Translating it yields CASSPRERVTSYEQYF.